A selection of T cell receptor beta chains follows, all from one sample in a study of blood T cell repertoires in COVID-19. Profiling relied on immunoSEQ multiplex PCR, and the TCRdb table lists in-frame clones only, not all of them. The data hold about 260,000 clones, with 86% observed a single time. Source material: peripheral blood. These receptors all stem from a man aged 25 to 40 with active or convalescent COVID-19. The CDR3 runs from the conserved cysteine through the conserved F or W. Each record gives: V gene, clone size, J gene, D gene, CDR3 protein, CDR3 DNA. A D gene is named only where the DNA matches it firmly. A row's size may be missing; if present it is once, few, many or a size class.

V gene: TRBV6-2/TRBV6-3; clone size: few; J gene: TRBJ1-1; D gene: .; CDR3 protein: CASTPTQTGIAAFF; CDR3 DNA: TGTGCCAGCACCCCTACCCAGACAGGAATCGCAGCTTTCTTT
V gene: TRBV13; clone size: .; J gene: TRBJ2-7; D gene: TRBD1; CDR3 protein: CASSSRDRGSYEQYF; CDR3 DNA: TGTGCCAGCAGCTCCCGGGACAGGGGCTCCTACGAGCAGTACTTC
V gene: TRBV14; clone size: .; J gene: TRBJ1-5; D gene: .; CDR3 protein: CASSQDTRQPQHF; CDR3 DNA: TGTGCCAGCAGCCAAGATACTCGTCAGCCCCAGCATTTT
V gene: TRBV5-6; clone size: .; J gene: TRBJ1-1; D gene: .; CDR3 protein: CASSFRTLTMNTEAFF; CDR3 DNA: TGTGCCAGCAGCTTCCGGACACTCACAATGAACACTGAAGCTTTCTTT
V gene: TRBV27; clone size: few; J gene: TRBJ1-2; D gene: .; CDR3 protein: CASSLSWATLDGYTF; CDR3 DNA: TGTGCCAGCAGTTTATCATGGGCAACGCTGGATGGCTACACCTTC
V gene: TRBV7-6; clone size: .; J gene: TRBJ1-6; D gene: .; CDR3 protein: CASSPQAGAINSPLHF; CDR3 DNA: TGTGCCAGCAGCCCCCAGGCGGGGGCCATTAATTCACCCCTCCACTTT
V gene: TRBV2; clone size: .; J gene: TRBJ1-1; D gene: TRBD1; CDR3 protein: CASSEFTGGYTEAFF; CDR3 DNA: TGTGCCAGCAGTGAATTCACAGGGGGCTACACTGAAGCTTTCTTT
V gene: TRBV4-3; clone size: .; J gene: TRBJ1-1; D gene: .; CDR3 protein: CASSQEGLGPANTEAFF; CDR3 DNA: TGCGCCAGCAGCCAAGAGGGCTTGGGGCCCGCGAACACTGAAGCTTTCTTT
V gene: TRBV5-1; clone size: .; J gene: TRBJ2-5; D gene: .; CDR3 protein: CASSSAWNREQKETQYF; CDR3 DNA: TGCGCCAGCAGCTCTGCGTGGAACCGGGAGCAAAAAGAGACCCAGTACTTC
V gene: TRBV7-2; clone size: once; J gene: TRBJ1-6; D gene: TRBD1; CDR3 protein: CASRSGTGVNSPLHF; CDR3 DNA: TGTGCCAGCAGGTCCGGGACAGGGGTTAATTCACCCCTCCACTTT
V gene: TRBV2; clone size: .; J gene: TRBJ2-2; D gene: .; CDR3 protein: CASSEMGTHITGELFF; CDR3 DNA: TGTGCCAGCAGTGAGATGGGGACTCATATCACCGGGGAGCTGTTTTTT
V gene: TRBV15; clone size: .; J gene: TRBJ2-7; D gene: .; CDR3 protein: CATSRPNSHEQYF; CDR3 DNA: TGTGCCACCAGCAGACCCAATTCCCACGAGCAGTACTTC
V gene: TRBV4-2; clone size: .; J gene: TRBJ2-7; D gene: TRBD2; CDR3 protein: CASSSRVRGGPYEQYF; CDR3 DNA: TGTGCCAGCAGTTCAAGAGTCCGGGGGGGCCCCTACGAGCAGTACTTC
V gene: TRBV5-1; clone size: .; J gene: TRBJ1-1; D gene: .; CDR3 protein: CASSPPGQRDTEAFF; CDR3 DNA: TGCGCCAGCAGCCCTCCGGGCCAGCGGGATACTGAAGCTTTCTTT
V gene: TRBV5-1; clone size: .; J gene: TRBJ1-2; D gene: .; CDR3 protein: CASSFDTGFNYGYTF; CDR3 DNA: TGCGCCAGCAGCTTTGACACAGGCTTTAACTATGGCTACACCTTC
V gene: TRBV9; clone size: .; J gene: TRBJ2-3; D gene: TRBD2; CDR3 protein: CASSVATSSGGAGDTQYF; CDR3 DNA: TGTGCCAGCAGCGTAGCTACGAGTAGCGGGGGGGCCGGAGATACGCAGTATTTT
V gene: TRBV13; clone size: many; J gene: TRBJ2-1; D gene: .; CDR3 protein: CASSPSTHYNEQFF; CDR3 DNA: TGTGCCAGCAGCCCTTCGACTCATTACAATGAGCAGTTCTTC
V gene: TRBV6-6; clone size: .; J gene: TRBJ2-7; D gene: .; CDR3 protein: CASSPTEGSGYEQYF; CDR3 DNA: TGTGCCAGCAGTCCGACCGAAGGGAGCGGGTACGAGCAGTACTTC
V gene: TRBV4-2; clone size: .; J gene: TRBJ1-4; D gene: TRBD1; CDR3 protein: CASSQGVQGAGEKLFF; CDR3 DNA: TGTGCCAGCAGCCAAGGGGTACAGGGGGCTGGTGAAAAACTGTTTTTT
V gene: TRBV10-3; clone size: .; J gene: TRBJ1-1; D gene: .; CDR3 protein: CAISEFRGDTEAFF; CDR3 DNA: TGTGCCATCAGTGAATTTCGGGGTGACACTGAAGCTTTCTTT
V gene: TRBV15; clone size: .; J gene: TRBJ1-1; D gene: .; CDR3 protein: CATRQGSAEAFF; CDR3 DNA: TGTGCCACTCGTCAGGGGAGCGCTGAAGCTTTCTTT
V gene: TRBV4-1; clone size: .; J gene: TRBJ2-2; D gene: .; CDR3 protein: CASSQERTGELFF; CDR3 DNA: TGCGCCAGCAGCCAAGAGCGCACCGGGGAGCTGTTTTTT
V gene: TRBV27; clone size: .; J gene: TRBJ2-1; D gene: .; CDR3 protein: CASRIASTYNEQFF; CDR3 DNA: TGTGCCAGCAGAATAGCTTCTACCTACAATGAGCAGTTCTTC
V gene: TRBV18; clone size: few; J gene: TRBJ1-1; D gene: .; CDR3 protein: CASSPVTQGTEAFF; CDR3 DNA: TGTGCCAGCTCACCCGTGACCCAGGGCACTGAAGCTTTCTTT
V gene: TRBV10-3; clone size: .; J gene: TRBJ2-7; D gene: .; CDR3 protein: CAISRQPSYEQYF; CDR3 DNA: TGTGCCATCAGTAGACAGCCCTCCTACGAGCAGTACTTC
V gene: TRBV3-1/TRBV3-2; clone size: .; J gene: TRBJ1-3; D gene: .; CDR3 protein: CASSHEGTSSGNTIYF; CDR3 DNA: TGTGCCAGCAGCCATGAAGGCACTAGCTCTGGAAACACCATATATTTT
V gene: TRBV5-1; clone size: few; J gene: TRBJ2-1; D gene: TRBD1; CDR3 protein: CASSWTGFSQLYNEQFF; CDR3 DNA: TGCGCCAGCAGCTGGACAGGTTTCTCTCAACTCTACAATGAGCAGTTCTTC
V gene: TRBV7-2; clone size: .; J gene: TRBJ2-4; D gene: .; CDR3 protein: CASSLWAESKNIQYF; CDR3 DNA: TGTGCCAGCAGCTTATGGGCAGAATCCAAAAACATTCAGTACTTC
V gene: TRBV15; clone size: once; J gene: TRBJ2-7; D gene: TRBD1; CDR3 protein: CATSRARGMSEQYF; CDR3 DNA: TGTGCCACCAGCAGAGCCAGGGGGATGAGCGAGCAGTACTTC
V gene: TRBV2; clone size: .; J gene: TRBJ1-5; D gene: .; CDR3 protein: CASSRDSPNQPQHF; CDR3 DNA: TGTGCCAGCAGTCGCGACAGTCCCAATCAGCCCCAGCATTTT
V gene: TRBV13; clone size: .; J gene: TRBJ2-7; D gene: .; CDR3 protein: CASSSRLGTGEQYF; CDR3 DNA: TGTGCCAGCAGCTCTCGACTGGGCACGGGGGAGCAGTACTTC
V gene: TRBV6-5; clone size: .; J gene: TRBJ2-7; D gene: TRBD1; CDR3 protein: CASSQPGGGYEQYF; CDR3 DNA: TGTGCCAGCAGTCAACCAGGGGGCGGCTACGAGCAGTACTTC
V gene: TRBV28; clone size: few; J gene: TRBJ2-7; D gene: TRBD1; CDR3 protein: CASSLAGTGSYEQYF; CDR3 DNA: TGTGCCAGCAGTTTAGCCGGGACAGGTTCATACGAGCAGTACTTC
V gene: TRBV24-1; clone size: .; J gene: TRBJ2-1; D gene: TRBD1; CDR3 protein: CATSDSGTGPYNEQFF; CDR3 DNA: TGTGCCACCAGTGATTCCGGGACAGGTCCCTACAATGAGCAGTTCTTC
V gene: TRBV5-4; clone size: .; J gene: TRBJ2-3; D gene: .; CDR3 protein: CASSLGVPSTDTQYF; CDR3 DNA: TGTGCCAGCAGCTTGGGAGTACCCAGCACAGATACGCAGTATTTT
V gene: TRBV27; clone size: .; J gene: TRBJ1-5; D gene: .; CDR3 protein: CASSSFSSSNQPQHF; CDR3 DNA: TGTGCCAGCAGTTCTTTTTCCAGTAGCAATCAGCCCCAGCATTTT
V gene: TRBV7-2; clone size: .; J gene: TRBJ1-2; D gene: .; CDR3 protein: CASSLDRGLTGLRNYGYTF; CDR3 DNA: TGTGCCAGCAGCCTGGACCGTGGTCTTACAGGGCTTCGAAACTATGGCTACACCTTC
V gene: TRBV9; clone size: .; J gene: TRBJ1-3; D gene: TRBD1; CDR3 protein: CASSVGRTGAGNTIYF; CDR3 DNA: TGTGCCAGCAGCGTAGGAAGGACAGGGGCTGGAAACACCATATATTTT
V gene: TRBV3-1/TRBV3-2; clone size: .; J gene: TRBJ1-1; D gene: .; CDR3 protein: CASHLDGRRNTEAFF; CDR3 DNA: TGTGCCAGCCACCTTGACGGGAGACGGAACACTGAAGCTTTCTTT
V gene: TRBV7-8; clone size: once; J gene: TRBJ2-1; D gene: TRBD2; CDR3 protein: CASSLGSGGAHNEQFF; CDR3 DNA: TGTGCCAGCAGCTTAGGTAGCGGGGGGGCCCACAATGAGCAGTTCTTC
V gene: TRBV6-1; clone size: .; J gene: TRBJ2-1; D gene: TRBD2; CDR3 protein: CASSDGGSSYEQFF; CDR3 DNA: TGTGCCAGCAGTGATGGCGGGAGCTCCTATGAGCAGTTCTTC
V gene: TRBV6-6; clone size: .; J gene: TRBJ1-2; D gene: .; CDR3 protein: CASSYSNGAYGYTF; CDR3 DNA: TGTGCCAGCAGTTACTCGAATGGGGCCTATGGCTACACCTTC
V gene: TRBV29-1; clone size: .; J gene: TRBJ2-7; D gene: .; CDR3 protein: CSVFSAYEQYF; CDR3 DNA: TGCAGCGTTTTCAGTGCCTACGAGCAGTACTTC
V gene: TRBV5-1; clone size: .; J gene: TRBJ1-2; D gene: TRBD1; CDR3 protein: CASSSSDRDGYTF; CDR3 DNA: TGCGCCAGCAGCTCATCAGACAGGGACGGCTACACCTTC
V gene: TRBV19; clone size: .; J gene: TRBJ1-5; D gene: TRBD1; CDR3 protein: CASSSSNRGSNQPQHF; CDR3 DNA: TGTGCCAGTAGTTCCTCAAACAGGGGAAGCAATCAGCCCCAGCATTTT
V gene: TRBV3-1/TRBV3-2; clone size: once; J gene: TRBJ2-1; D gene: TRBD1; CDR3 protein: CASSQDRTGEEYNEQFF; CDR3 DNA: TGTGCCAGCAGCCAAGATCGGACAGGGGAAGAGTACAATGAGCAGTTCTTC
V gene: TRBV27; clone size: .; J gene: TRBJ1-4; D gene: .; CDR3 protein: CASSLSRGTDYEKLFF; CDR3 DNA: TGTGCCAGCAGTTTATCGCGGGGTACAGACTATGAAAAACTGTTTTTT
V gene: TRBV27; clone size: .; J gene: TRBJ1-1; D gene: .; CDR3 protein: CASRQTGISGEGAFF; CDR3 DNA: TGTGCCAGCAGGCAAACCGGGATCTCTGGGGAGGGAGCTTTCTTT
V gene: TRBV4-3; clone size: many; J gene: TRBJ1-3; D gene: .; CDR3 protein: CASSHQQGPGNTIYF; CDR3 DNA: TGCGCCAGCAGCCACCAACAGGGTCCCGGAAACACCATATATTTT
V gene: TRBV7-9; clone size: many; J gene: TRBJ1-2; D gene: .; CDR3 protein: CASSAPGQDLEYDGYTF; CDR3 DNA: TGTGCCAGCAGCGCTCCGGGCCAGGACTTGGAGTATGATGGCTACACCTTC
V gene: TRBV4-1; clone size: few; J gene: TRBJ1-2; D gene: .; CDR3 protein: CASSSAGTNYGYTF; CDR3 DNA: TGCGCCAGCAGTTCGGCGGGAACCAACTATGGCTACACCTTC
V gene: TRBV1; clone size: few; J gene: TRBJ2-7; D gene: .; CDR3 protein: CTSSQARGKSYEQYF; CDR3 DNA: TGCACCAGCAGCCAAGCCCGGGGAAAGTCCTACGAGCAGTACTTC
V gene: TRBV15; clone size: .; J gene: TRBJ1-4; D gene: .; CDR3 protein: CATSRDLSTNEKLFF; CDR3 DNA: TGTGCCACCAGCAGAGATCTATCAACTAATGAAAAACTGTTTTTT
V gene: TRBV5-5; clone size: .; J gene: TRBJ2-5; D gene: .; CDR3 protein: CASSRTVGETQYF; CDR3 DNA: TGTGCCAGCAGCAGGACAGTAGGAGAGACCCAGTACTTC
V gene: TRBV7-9; clone size: .; J gene: TRBJ1-1; D gene: .; CDR3 protein: CASSSTTGHWSNTEAFF; CDR3 DNA: TGTGCCAGCAGCTCAACAACGGGACACTGGTCTAACACTGAAGCTTTCTTT
V gene: TRBV18; clone size: once; J gene: TRBJ2-3; D gene: .; CDR3 protein: CASSPRLSVSTDTQYF; CDR3 DNA: TGTGCCAGCTCACCACGCTTGAGTGTAAGCACAGATACGCAGTATTTT
V gene: TRBV28; clone size: .; J gene: TRBJ2-7; D gene: TRBD1; CDR3 protein: CASIPTGGVYEQYF; CDR3 DNA: TGTGCCAGCATCCCGACAGGGGGCGTGTACGAGCAGTACTTC
V gene: TRBV7-2; clone size: .; J gene: TRBJ1-6; D gene: .; CDR3 protein: CASSTTGDYNSPLHF; CDR3 DNA: TGTGCCAGCAGCACGACAGGAGACTATAATTCACCCCTCCACTTT
V gene: TRBV19; clone size: .; J gene: TRBJ1-1; D gene: TRBD1; CDR3 protein: CASGDRGRLDTEAFF; CDR3 DNA: TGTGCCAGCGGGGACAGGGGGCGATTGGACACTGAAGCTTTCTTT